The present T cell receptor (beta chain) was sequenced within a study of T cells expressing NK-cell markers. As to this clonotype: Its specificity is not known.

Per germline, CDR1 WSHSY and CDR2 SAAADI. This CDR3 comprises 15 residues. Study observations and caveats: Whether expanded NKG2C+ T cell clones were HCMV specific stayed uncertain.

TCRdb re-called the 5' RACE reads and gives one entry per CDR3 protein, without DNA. This sample's table reports about 150,000 distinct CDR3 sequences. The rearrangement joins TRBV10-2 to TRBJ1-5. The sequenced sample consisted of blood T cells: a sorted CD56 or NKG2C T cell subset, CD4+ or CD8+ T cells, or bulk PBMC T cells (not recorded which). This clonotype originated in a woman aged 45-65 years in good health. The CDR3 loop reads CASSGGSDSNQPQHF.